The clone carrying this TCR beta chain was observed a single time. The entry originates in a study of T cell changes during pregnancy in multiple sclerosis. The table came from immunoSEQ multiplex PCR; TCRdb's copy has only in-frame clones and leaves some out. Among 40,000 to 65,000 clones, 85% to 95% were seen once, and the ten largest hold less than 0.3%. Trimming cost V 6 bases and J 5 bases; bases outside gene matches: 12. CDR1 MRHNA and CDR2 SNTAGT come from the germline V gene. The CDR3 has 16 amino acids. This clonotype originated in a female donor with multiple sclerosis, enrolled in a pregnancy study. The rearrangement uses TRBV6-4 and TRBJ2-1; TRBD2 aligns across 8 bases. The sequencing here drew on CD4+ T cells from peripheral blood mononuclear cells, taken in the third trimester of pregnancy. The CDR3 spells CASRPFASGGNNEQFF. CDR3 DNA sequence: TGTGCCAGCAGACCTTTTGCGAGCGGGGGTAACAATGAGCAGTTCTTC.